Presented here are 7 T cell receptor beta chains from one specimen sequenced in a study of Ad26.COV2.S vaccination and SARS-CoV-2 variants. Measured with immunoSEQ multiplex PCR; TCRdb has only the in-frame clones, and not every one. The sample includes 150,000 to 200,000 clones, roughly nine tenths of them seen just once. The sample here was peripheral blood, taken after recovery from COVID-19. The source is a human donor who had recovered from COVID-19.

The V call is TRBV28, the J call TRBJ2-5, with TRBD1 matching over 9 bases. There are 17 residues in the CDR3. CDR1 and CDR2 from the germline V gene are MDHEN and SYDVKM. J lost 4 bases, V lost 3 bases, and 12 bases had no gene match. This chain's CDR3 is CASSFDRDREMRETQYF. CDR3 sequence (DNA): TGTGCCAGCAGTTTCGATAGGGACAGGGAAATGAGAGAGACCCAGTACTTC.

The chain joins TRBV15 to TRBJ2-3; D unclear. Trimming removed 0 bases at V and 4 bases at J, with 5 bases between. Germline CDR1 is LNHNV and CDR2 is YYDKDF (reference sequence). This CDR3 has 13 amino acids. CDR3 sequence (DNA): TGTGCCACCAGCAGAGATCGGGCAGATACGCAGTATTTT. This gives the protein CATSRDRADTQYF. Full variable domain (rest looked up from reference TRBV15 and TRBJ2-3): DAMVIQNPRYQVTQFGKPVTLSCSQTLNHNVMYWYQQKSSQAPKLLFHYYDKDFNNEADTPDNFQSRRPNTSFCFLDIRSPGLGDTAMYLCATSRDRADTQYFGPGTRLTVL.

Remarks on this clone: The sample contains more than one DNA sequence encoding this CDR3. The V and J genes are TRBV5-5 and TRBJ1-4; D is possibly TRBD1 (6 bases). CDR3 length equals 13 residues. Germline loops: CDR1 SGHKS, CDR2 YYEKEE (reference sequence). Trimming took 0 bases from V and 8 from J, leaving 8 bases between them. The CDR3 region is CASSLDRVEKLFF. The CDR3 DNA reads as TGTGCCAGCAGCTTGGACAGGGTCGAAAAACTGTTTTTT.

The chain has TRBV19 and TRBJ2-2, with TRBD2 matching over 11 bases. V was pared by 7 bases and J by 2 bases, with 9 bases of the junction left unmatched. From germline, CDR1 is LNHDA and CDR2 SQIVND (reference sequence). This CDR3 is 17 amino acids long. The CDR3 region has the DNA TGTGCCAGTACCTCGGGACTAGCGGCCCTAAACACCGGGGAGCTGTTTTTT. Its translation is CASTSGLAALNTGELFF.

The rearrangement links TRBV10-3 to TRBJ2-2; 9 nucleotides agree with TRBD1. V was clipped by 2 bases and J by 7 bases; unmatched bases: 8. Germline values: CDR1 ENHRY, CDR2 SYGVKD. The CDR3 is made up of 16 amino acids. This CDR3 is CAISEAPGQGVGELFF. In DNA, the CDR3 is TGTGCCATCAGTGAGGCTCCGGGACAGGGCGTCGGGGAGCTGTTTTTT.

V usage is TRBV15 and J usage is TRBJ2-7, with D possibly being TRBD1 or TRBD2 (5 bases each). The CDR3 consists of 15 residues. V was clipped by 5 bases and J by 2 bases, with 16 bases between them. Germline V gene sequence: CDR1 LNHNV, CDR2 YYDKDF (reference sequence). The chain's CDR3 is CATSPRAGITYEQYF. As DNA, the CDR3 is TGTGCCACCAGCCCGAGGGCAGGGATCACCTACGAGCAGTACTTC.

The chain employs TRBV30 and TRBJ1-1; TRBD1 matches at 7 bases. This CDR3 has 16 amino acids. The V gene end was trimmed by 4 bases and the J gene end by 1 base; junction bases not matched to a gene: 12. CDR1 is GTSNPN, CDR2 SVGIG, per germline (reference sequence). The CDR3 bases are TGTGCCTGGATTTTTCAGACCAGGGGGAGGAACACTGAAGCTTTCTTT. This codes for CAWIFQTRGRNTEAFF.